One T cell receptor beta chain is described in this entry. This clonotype showed up many times. No antigen is known for it. The record has no base qualities; no much larger clone is one base away. The record originates from a study of human T cells and chemical hapten exposure (dated by TCRdb to the early 2020s). Notes on the research overall: For sensitization, 2% DPC in acetone was applied to a 2 cm by 2 cm area of upper inner arm skin. Patch testing on the upper back used Finn chambers containing 0.01% DPC, with scoring done after 6 days according to International Contact Dermatitis Research Group standards. Blood for TCR sequencing was provided by twenty-nine alopecia patients at one to four time points (pre-sensitization, 2, 6 and 24 weeks). Weekly therapeutic DPC doses were additionally applied to the scalp of patients throughout the roughly 25-week study period. The libraries were sequenced as a pool, and the TCR yield per sample differed mostly because of small variations in library volumes within the pool. Blood samples were taken from patients before sensitization (week 0) and at 2, 6 and about 24 weeks after DPC sensitization. Alopecia areata with under or over 50% scalp involvement, alopecia totalis and alopecia universalis were represented in the patient cohort, which was mostly female. In alopecia patients, the study followed how the peripheral blood TCR repertoire changed in vivo over primary and secondary sensitization to diphenylcyclopropenone (DPC), a hapten. Points the paper makes about the study in general: All patients had alopecia, a presumed autoimmune disease, so their immune response might differ from that of healthy individuals. The number of TCRs above 1 in 1000 frequency did not change with DPC sensitization; there was no evidence of global repertoire structure alterations. Repeated subsampling changed both the strength of the expansion versus patch-test correlation and the threshold at which that correlation became significant. The number of PT1 expanded TCRs positively correlated with patch test score, significant at thresholds 8, 16 and 32 but not 4. Expanded TCRs formed significantly more large CDR3 similarity clusters than pre-sensitization or healthy control sets, consistent with antigen-driven responses.

The sample's time point label, in plain terms: patch test 2, 6 weeks after DPC sensitization. Sample treatment or condition, as interpreted from the label and publication: therapeutic diphenylcyclopropenone sensitization with weekly scalp DPC. At every patch-test visit, the blood draw took place before the patch test was put on. Patients were eligible if aged 18 to 70, diagnosed with alopecia and judged suitable for DPC therapy, and pregnant patients were excluded. Total RNA was extracted from unfractionated whole blood collected in Tempus Blood RNA tubes. The library was prepared using RACE. This sample was sequenced with a NextSeq 500. During library preparation, unique molecular identifiers were attached to individual cDNA molecules so that TCRs could be counted quantitatively and reproducibly. Each blood RNA sample was used to sequence both TCR alpha and TCR beta chains. As for the original processing: A median of roughly 98,000 TCRs per sample was observed, with a range of 23,224 to 690,600. The Decombinator software suite was used to annotate V, J and CDR3 in the TCR reads. For the PS versus PT1 abundance plots, all samples were subsampled to the same number of TCRs (28,000). TCRs were defined as expanded if absent before sensitization and observed at least eight times at the 2-week time point. The public reads were run again by TCRdb, first through fastp at Q25 and then through MiXCR, and only productive beta chains were kept. One record per CDR3 amino acid sequence lists the most common genes and DNA. The V and J calls and clone size are TCRdb's, not the authors'. This sample holds a few hundred thousand distinct CDR3 sequences; around 6% were observed only once. Of the sample, about 5.6% falls within the top ten clones.

Including the terminal cysteine and phenylalanine, the CDR3 comprises 16 residues. The CDR3 DNA has 48 bases and is translated from base 1. The V and J ends are trimmed by 1 base and 4 bases, leaving 16 bases between them. Taken from the germline V gene (reference sequence), the CDR1 and CDR2 loops are MNHNY and SVGAGI. The sequencing here drew on whole blood, taken in connection with sensitization to the hapten diphenylcyclopropenone (DPC). In this chain, TRBV6-6 is recombined with TRBJ1-1, with TRBD1 tentatively as D gene (6 bases match). This TCR was recovered from a woman under 30 with alopecia areata. Some clones in this sample may be carry-over from other donors' samples. The sequenced DNA is TGTGCCAGCAGTTACTGGGGTCAGGGGCCCACCACTGAAGCTTTCTTT. This codes for CASSYWGQGPTTEAFF.